This T cell receptor (beta chain) was sequenced for a study of CD8+CD57+ T cells in acquired aplastic anemia (dated by TCRdb to 2017 to 2018). As for the study more broadly: A mean of approximately 3 ug of DNA, ranging from about 0.17 to 30 ug, was extracted from sorted CD4+ and CD8+ cells. CD8+CD57+ expansion was defined as a frequency above the mean frequency observed in healthy subjects.

The patients picked for sequencing were ones in whom flow cytometry had shown an expansion of CD8+CD57+ cells. Every patient had a diagnosis of severe acquired aplastic anemia based on International Study of Aplastic Anemia and Agranulocytosis and Camitta criteria. At the time blood was sampled, none of the patients had received any therapy. In the study, sorted CD4+ and CD8+ blood T cells from patients with severe aplastic anemia and from healthy subjects underwent deep sequencing of TCR repertoires. In the USA, patient enrollment took place under clinicaltrials.gov protocols 00001620, 01623167, 00001397, 00071045, 00081523 and 00961064. Ficoll-Paque density gradient centrifugation was used to isolate peripheral blood mononuclear cells. Before DNA extraction, CD4+ and CD8+ T cells were sorted by FACS or by magnetic beads. Genomic DNA was used as template for profiling of TCR beta VDJ combinations and CDR3 sequences. An Illumina HiSeq 2000 was the platform used for TCR repertoire sequencing. On the authors' methods: Repertoire assessment relied on Simpson's diversity index, CDR3 size and DJ length profiles, and TRBV/TRBJ rearrangement plots. Whichever DNA sequence was most abundant in the deep sequencing data was defined as the immunodominant clone. CDR3 amino acid sequences were checked for sharing across subjects and were also compared against the VDJdb database and published repertoires. TCRdb reprocessed the public reads (quality trimming at Q25 with fastp, clone calling with MiXCR) and kept in-frame beta chains. Each CDR3 protein appears once, grouped with its most common genes and DNA. TCRdb's processing, not the authors', yielded these V and J calls. The sample includes under 150,000 distinct CDR3 sequences, with about two fifths observed a single time. Jointly, the top ten make up 2.6% of the sample.

Details on this clonotype: The antigen it binds to is not known. No base qualities exist here, and no much larger clone lies one base off it.

What the authors observed across the whole study: Although some 28 CD8+ CDR3 sequences were shared by patients and controls, these sequences appeared highly expressed in patients and within the immunodominant clones of patients. CD8+ Simpson's diversity did not differ significantly between patients and healthy controls (P=0.060).

The CDR3, from cysteine to phenylalanine, totals 14 residues. The retained sequence is limited to the CDR3, 42 bases, with the frame set at the first base. V is pared back by 7 bases and J by 1 base, with 13 bases lying between the germline termini. Sequencing was performed on sorted CD4+, CD8+, or CD8+CD57+ T cells (not recorded which) from PBMCs. The chain joins TRBV12-3 or TRBV12-4 to TRBJ1-1; tentative D gene TRBD1, with 6 bases matching. The sequence was obtained from a human donor with aplastic anemia. The bases read TGTGCCAGCAAGACGGGGGCGCGGAACACTGAAGCTTTCTTT. Translated, this gives CASKTGARNTEAFF.